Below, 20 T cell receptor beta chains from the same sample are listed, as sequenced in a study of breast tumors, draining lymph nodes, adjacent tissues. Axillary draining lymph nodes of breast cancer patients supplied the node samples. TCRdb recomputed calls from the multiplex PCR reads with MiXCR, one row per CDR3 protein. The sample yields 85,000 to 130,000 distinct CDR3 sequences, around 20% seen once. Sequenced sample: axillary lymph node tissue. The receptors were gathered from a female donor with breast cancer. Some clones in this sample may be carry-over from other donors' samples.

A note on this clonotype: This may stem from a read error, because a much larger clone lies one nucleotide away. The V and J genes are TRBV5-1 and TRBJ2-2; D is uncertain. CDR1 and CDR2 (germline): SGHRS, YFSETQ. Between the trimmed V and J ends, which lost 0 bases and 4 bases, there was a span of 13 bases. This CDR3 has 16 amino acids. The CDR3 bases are TGCGCCAGCAGCTTGGATGCCAATTGGTCCACCGGGGAGCTGTTTTTT. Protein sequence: CASSLDANWSTGELFF. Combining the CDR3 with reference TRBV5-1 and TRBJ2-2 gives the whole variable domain KAGVTQTPRYLIKTRGQQVTLSCSPISGHRSVSWYQQTPGQGLQFLFEYFSETQRNKGNFPGRFSGRQFSNSRSEMNVSTLELGDSALYLCASSLDANWSTGELFFGEGSRLTVL.

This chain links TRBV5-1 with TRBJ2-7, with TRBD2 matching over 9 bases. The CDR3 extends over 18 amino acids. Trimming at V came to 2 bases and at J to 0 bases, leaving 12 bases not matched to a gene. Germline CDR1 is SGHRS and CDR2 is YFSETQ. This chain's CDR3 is CASSLGAKTSGLSYEQYF. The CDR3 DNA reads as TGCGCCAGCAGCTTAGGGGCCAAGACTAGCGGTCTCTCCTACGAGCAGTACTTC.

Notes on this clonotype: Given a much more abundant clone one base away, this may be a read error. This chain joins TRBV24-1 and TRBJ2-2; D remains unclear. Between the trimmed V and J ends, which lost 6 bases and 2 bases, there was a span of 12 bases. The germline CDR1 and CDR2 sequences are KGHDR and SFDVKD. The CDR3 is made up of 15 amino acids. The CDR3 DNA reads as TGTGCCACCAGTAATCCGACACCCAACACCGGGGAGCTGTTTTTT. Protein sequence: CATSNPTPNTGELFF.

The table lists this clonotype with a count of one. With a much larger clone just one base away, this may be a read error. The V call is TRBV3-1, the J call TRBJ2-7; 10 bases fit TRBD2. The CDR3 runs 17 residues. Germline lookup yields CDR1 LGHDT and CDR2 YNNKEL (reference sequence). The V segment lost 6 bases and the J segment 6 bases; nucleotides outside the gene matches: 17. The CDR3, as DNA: TGTGCCAGCAGTCGCCCACGTAGGGCTAGCGGGAGCAGCGAGCAGTACTTC. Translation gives CASSRPRRASGSSEQYF.

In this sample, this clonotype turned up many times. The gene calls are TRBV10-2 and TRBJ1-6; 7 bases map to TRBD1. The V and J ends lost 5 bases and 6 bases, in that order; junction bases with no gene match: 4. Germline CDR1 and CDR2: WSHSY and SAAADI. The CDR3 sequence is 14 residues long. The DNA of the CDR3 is TGCGCCAGCAGTCTCAACAGGGGTAATTCACCCCTCCACTTT. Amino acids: CASSLNRGNSPLHF.

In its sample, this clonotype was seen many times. CDR3 loop: CASSVYNWEQYF. CDR3 bases: TGTGCCAGCAGCGTATATAATTGGGAGCAGTACTTC. V usage is TRBV7-8 and J usage is TRBJ2-7; D gene ambiguous. From germline, CDR1 is SGHVS and CDR2 FQNEAQ. This CDR3 region has 12 residues. Trimming removed 5 bases from V and 7 bases from J, with 12 bases in between.

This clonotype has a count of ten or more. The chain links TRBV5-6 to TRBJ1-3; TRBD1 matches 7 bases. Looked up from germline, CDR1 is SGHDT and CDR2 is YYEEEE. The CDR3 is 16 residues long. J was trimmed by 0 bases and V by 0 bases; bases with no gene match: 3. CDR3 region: CASSLAGQDSGNTIYF. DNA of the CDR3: TGTGCCAGCAGCTTGGCCGGACAGGACTCTGGAAACACCATATATTTT.

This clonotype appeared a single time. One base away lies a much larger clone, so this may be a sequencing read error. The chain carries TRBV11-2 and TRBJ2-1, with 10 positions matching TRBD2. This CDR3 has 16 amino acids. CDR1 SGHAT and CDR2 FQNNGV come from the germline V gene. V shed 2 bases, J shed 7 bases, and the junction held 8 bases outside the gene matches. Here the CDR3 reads CASSLRIAGGGNEQFF. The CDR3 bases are TGTGCCAGCAGCTTACGTATAGCGGGAGGAGGGAATGAGCAGTTCTTC.

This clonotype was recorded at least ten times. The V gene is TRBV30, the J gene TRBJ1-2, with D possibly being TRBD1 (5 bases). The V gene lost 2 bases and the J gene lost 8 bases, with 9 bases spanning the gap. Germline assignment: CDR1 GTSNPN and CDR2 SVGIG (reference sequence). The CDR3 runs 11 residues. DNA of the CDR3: TGTGCCTGGAGTCGGGGGTTCGGCTACACCTTC. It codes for CAWSRGFGYTF.

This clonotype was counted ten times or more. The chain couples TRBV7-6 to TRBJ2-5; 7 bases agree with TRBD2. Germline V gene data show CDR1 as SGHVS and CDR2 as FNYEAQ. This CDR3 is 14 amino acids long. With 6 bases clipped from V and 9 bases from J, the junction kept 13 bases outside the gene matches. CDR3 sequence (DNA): TGTGCCAGCAGACAAGCCGGGACGGCGGGAGCCCAGTACTTC. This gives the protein CASRQAGTAGAQYF.

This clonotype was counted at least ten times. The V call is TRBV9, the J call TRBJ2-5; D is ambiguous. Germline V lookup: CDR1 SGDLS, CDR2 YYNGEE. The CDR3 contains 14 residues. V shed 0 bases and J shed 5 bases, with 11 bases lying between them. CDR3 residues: CASSVGTGWETQYF. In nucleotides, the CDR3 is TGTGCCAGCAGCGTAGGAACTGGGTGGGAGACCCAGTACTTC.

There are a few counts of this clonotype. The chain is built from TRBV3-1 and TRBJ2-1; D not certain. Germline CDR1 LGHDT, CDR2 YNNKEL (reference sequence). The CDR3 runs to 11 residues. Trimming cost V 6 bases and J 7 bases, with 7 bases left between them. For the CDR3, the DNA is TGTGCCAGCAGACTTAGTAATGAGCAGTTCTTC. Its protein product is CASRLSNEQFF.

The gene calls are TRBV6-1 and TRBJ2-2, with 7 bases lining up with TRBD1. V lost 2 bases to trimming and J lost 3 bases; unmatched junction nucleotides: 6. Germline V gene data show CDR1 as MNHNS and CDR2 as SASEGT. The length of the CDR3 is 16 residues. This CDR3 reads CASSEQDRAYTGELFF. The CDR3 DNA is TGTGCCAGCAGTGAACAAGACAGGGCCTACACCGGGGAGCTGTTTTTT.

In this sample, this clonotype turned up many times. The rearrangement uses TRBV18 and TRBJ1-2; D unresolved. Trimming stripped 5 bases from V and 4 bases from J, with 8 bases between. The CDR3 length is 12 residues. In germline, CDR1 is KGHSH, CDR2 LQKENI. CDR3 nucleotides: TGTGCCAGCTCATATAACGCCTATGGCTACACCTTC. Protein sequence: CASSYNAYGYTF. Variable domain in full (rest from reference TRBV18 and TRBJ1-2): NAGVMQNPRHLVRRRGQEARLRCSPMKGHSHVYWYRQLPEEGLKFMVYLQKENIIDESGMPKERFSAEFPKEGPSILRIQQVVRGDSAAYFCASSYNAYGYTFGSGTRLTVV.

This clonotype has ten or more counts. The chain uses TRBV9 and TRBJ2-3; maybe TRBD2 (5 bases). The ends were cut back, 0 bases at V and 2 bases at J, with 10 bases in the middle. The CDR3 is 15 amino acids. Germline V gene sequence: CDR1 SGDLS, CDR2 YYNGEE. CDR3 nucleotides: TGTGCCAGCAGCGTAGGGGGAGTATACACAGATACGCAGTATTTT. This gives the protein CASSVGGVYTDTQYF.

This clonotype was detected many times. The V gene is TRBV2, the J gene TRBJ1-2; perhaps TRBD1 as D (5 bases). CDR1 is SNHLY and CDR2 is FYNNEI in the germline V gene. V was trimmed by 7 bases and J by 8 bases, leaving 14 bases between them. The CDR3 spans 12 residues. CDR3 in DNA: TGTGCCAGCACCCGGGACCGTCGGGGCTACACCTTC. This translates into CASTRDRRGYTF.

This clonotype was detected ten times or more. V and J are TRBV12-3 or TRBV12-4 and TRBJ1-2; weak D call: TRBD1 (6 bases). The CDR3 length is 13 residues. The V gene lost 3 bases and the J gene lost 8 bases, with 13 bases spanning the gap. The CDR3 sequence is CASSFKGGMGYTF. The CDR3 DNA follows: TGTGCCAGCAGTTTCAAGGGGGGTATGGGCTACACCTTC.

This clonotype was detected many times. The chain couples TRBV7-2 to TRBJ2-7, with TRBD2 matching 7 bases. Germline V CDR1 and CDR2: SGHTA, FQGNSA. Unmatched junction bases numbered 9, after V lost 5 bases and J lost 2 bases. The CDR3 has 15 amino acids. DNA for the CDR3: TGTGCCAGCAGCCAATCTACTAGCGAGACCTACGAGCAGTACTTC. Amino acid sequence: CASSQSTSETYEQYF.

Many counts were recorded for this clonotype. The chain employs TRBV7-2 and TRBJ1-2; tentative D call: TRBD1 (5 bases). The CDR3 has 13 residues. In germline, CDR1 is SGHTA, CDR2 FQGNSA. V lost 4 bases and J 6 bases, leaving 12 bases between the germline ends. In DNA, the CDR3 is TGTGCCAGCAGCTCGGGACCCAGGGATGGCTACACCTTC. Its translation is CASSSGPRDGYTF.

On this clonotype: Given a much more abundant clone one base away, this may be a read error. This CDR3 reads CASSNHRVTDTRYF. The CDR3 DNA sequence: TGTGCCAGCAGCAACCACAGGGTCACAGATACGCGGTATTTT. The rearrangement links TRBV11-2 to TRBJ2-3; possible D gene TRBD1, 6 bases. The CDR3 contains 14 residues. Germline V gene sequence: CDR1 SGHAT, CDR2 FQNNGV.